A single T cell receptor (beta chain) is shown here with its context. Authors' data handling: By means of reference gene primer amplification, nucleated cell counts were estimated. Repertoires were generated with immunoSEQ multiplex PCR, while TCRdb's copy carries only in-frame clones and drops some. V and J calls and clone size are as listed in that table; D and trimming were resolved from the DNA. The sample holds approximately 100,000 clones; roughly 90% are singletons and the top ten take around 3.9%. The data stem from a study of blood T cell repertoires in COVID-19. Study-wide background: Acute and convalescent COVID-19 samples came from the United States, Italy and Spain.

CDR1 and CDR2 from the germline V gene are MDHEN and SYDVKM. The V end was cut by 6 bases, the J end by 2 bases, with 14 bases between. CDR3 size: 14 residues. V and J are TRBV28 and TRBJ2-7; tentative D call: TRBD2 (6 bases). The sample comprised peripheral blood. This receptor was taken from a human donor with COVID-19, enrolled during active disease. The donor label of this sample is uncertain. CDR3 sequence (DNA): TGTGCCAGCAGGCCACAGGAGGGTCCCTACGAGCAGTACTTC. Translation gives CASRPQEGPYEQYF.